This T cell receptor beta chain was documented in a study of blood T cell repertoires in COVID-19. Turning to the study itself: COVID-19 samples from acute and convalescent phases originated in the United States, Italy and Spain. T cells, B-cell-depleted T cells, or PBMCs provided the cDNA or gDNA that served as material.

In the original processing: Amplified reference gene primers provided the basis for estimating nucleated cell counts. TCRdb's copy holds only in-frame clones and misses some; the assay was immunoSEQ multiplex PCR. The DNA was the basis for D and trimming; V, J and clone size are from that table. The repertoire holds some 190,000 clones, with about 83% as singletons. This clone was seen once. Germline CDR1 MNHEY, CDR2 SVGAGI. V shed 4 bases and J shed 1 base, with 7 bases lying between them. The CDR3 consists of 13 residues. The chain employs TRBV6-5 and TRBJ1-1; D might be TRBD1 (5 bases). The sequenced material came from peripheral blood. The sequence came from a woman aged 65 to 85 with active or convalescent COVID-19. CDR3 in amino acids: CASSLTENTEAFF. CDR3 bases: TGTGCCAGCAGTTTGACAGAGAACACTGAAGCTTTCTTT.